The 27 T cell receptor beta chains below were found in one sample sequenced in a study of T cell repertoires in cytomegalovirus infection. MiXCR, applied by TCRdb to the reads, yields one record per CDR3 protein. The sample includes 630,000 or so distinct CDR3 sequences, around 24% of them seen just once. The sample was CD8+ T cells from PBMCs. These receptors originate from a human donor in good health (CMV status not recorded). Some clones in this sample may be carry-over from other donors' samples.

This clonotype was counted only a few times. This rearrangement joins TRBV20-1 to TRBJ2-3; 11 bases are a match to TRBD2. The V segment lost 0 bases and the J segment 2 bases; nucleotides outside the gene matches: 4. The length of the CDR3 is 16 residues. Germline V gene sequence: CDR1 DFQATT, CDR2 SNEGSKA (reference sequence). CDR3 nucleotide sequence: TGCAGTGCTAGAGAACTAGCGGGGGCGGACACAGATACGCAGTATTTT. Its translation: CSARELAGADTDTQYF.

The rearrangement links TRBV7-9 to TRBJ2-7; D possibly corresponds to TRBD1 (6 bases). Trimming cost V 4 bases and J 7 bases, with 23 bases left between them. CDR3 length: 16 amino acids. CDR1 SEHNR and CDR2 FQNEAQ come from the germline V gene (reference sequence). Here the CDR3 DNA reads TGTGCCAGCAGCTCACTATTGGGGGCGTCTTTGGAAGAGCAGTACGTC. Residues: CASSSLLGASLEEQYV.

This rearrangement joins TRBV20-1 to TRBJ1-2; tentative D call: TRBD1 (6 bases). CDR3 length equals 13 residues. CDR1 DFQATT and CDR2 SNEGSKA come from the germline V gene (reference sequence). Trimming took 3 bases from V and 4 from J, leaving 12 bases between them. CDR3 protein: CSARGRTVYGYTF. In DNA, the CDR3 is TGCAGTGCTAGGGGACGGACAGTCTATGGCTACACCTTC.

This clonotype has ten or more counts. V usage is TRBV7-2 and J usage is TRBJ1-5, with TRBD1 matching over 7 bases. The germline V gene encodes CDR1 SGHTA and CDR2 FQGNSA. Trimming cost V 4 bases and J 5 bases; bases outside gene matches: 5. There are 14 residues in the CDR3. CDR3 DNA: TGTGCCAGCAGCTCGGGACAGACTCATCAGCCCCAGCATTTT. Translation: CASSSGQTHQPQHF.

This clonotype was detected once. This chain uses TRBV29-1 with TRBJ1-1; tentatively, D is TRBD1 (5 bases). The CDR3 covers 19 residues. V lost 7 bases and J 1 base, leaving 31 bases between the germline ends. Germline V gene lookup returns CDR1 SQVTM and CDR2 ANQGSEA. This chain's CDR3 is CSGLIGVGRVNRKNTEAFF. DNA of the CDR3: TGCAGCGGCCTAATAGGGGTCGGGAGGGTGAACCGCAAGAACACTGAAGCTTTCTTT. Full variable domain (outside the CDR3, taken from reference TRBV29-1 and TRBJ1-1): SAVISQKPSRDICQRGTSLTIQCQVDSQVTMMFWYRQQPGQSLTLIATANQGSEATYESGFVIDKFPISRPNLTFSTLTVSNMSPEDSSIYLCSGLIGVGRVNRKNTEAFFGQGTRLTVV.

The V gene is TRBV10-3, the J gene TRBJ2-7; D perhaps matches TRBD2 (7 bases). Germline CDR1 is ENHRY and CDR2 is SYGVKD. Trimming cost V 7 bases and J 4 bases, with 14 bases left between them. This CDR3 region has 13 residues. CDR3 DNA: TGTGCCATCACCAGGACTAGGGGGTACGAGCAGTACTTC. Translating gives CAITRTRGYEQYF.

The genes are TRBV29-1 and TRBJ1-2, with a tentative D call TRBD1 (5 bases). Trimming pared 0 bases from V and 4 bases from J, leaving 12 bases between. The germline CDR1 and CDR2 sequences are SQVTM and ANQGSEA. This CDR3 region has 14 residues. CDR3 sequence reads: CSVEDLEGIYGYTF. The CDR3 coding sequence is TGCAGCGTTGAAGATCTAGAGGGGATCTATGGCTACACCTTC.

V is TRBV29-1 and J is TRBJ2-1; TRBD1 might be the D (5 bases). Deletions cut 3 bases from V and 5 bases from J, with 17 bases between. Per the germline V gene, CDR1 is SQVTM and CDR2 is ANQGSEA. This CDR3 spans 15 amino acids. The CDR3 DNA sequence: TGCAGCGTTGAGCACAGGACGAATTTCCACAATGAGCAGTTCTTC. Protein product: CSVEHRTNFHNEQFF.

This clonotype was picked up a small number of times. The genes are TRBV7-6 and TRBJ2-3; tentative D call: TRBD1 (5 bases). The CDR3 contains 17 residues. V lost 4 bases to trimming and J lost 1 base, with 18 bases between them. Germline CDR1 reads SGHVS; CDR2 reads FNYEAQ. The CDR3: CASSSLGAGEGTDTQYF. The CDR3 DNA reads TGTGCCAGCAGCTCCCTAGGGGCCGGAGAGGGCACAGATACGCAGTATTTT. Together with reference TRBV7-6 and TRBJ2-3, the CDR3 gives the full variable domain: GAGVSQSPRYKVTKRGQDVALRCDPISGHVSLYWYRQALGQGPEFLTYFNYEAQQDKSGLPNDRFSAERPEGSISTLTIQRTEQRDSAMYRCASSSLGAGEGTDTQYFGPGTRLTVL.

This clonotype turned up a few times. The chain employs TRBV6-2 or TRBV6-3 and TRBJ1-1; the D is unclear. Trimming pared 1 base from V and 3 bases from J, leaving 9 bases between. The CDR3 has 14 amino acids. CDR1 MNHEY and CDR2 SVGEGT come from the germline V gene. CDR3 sequence reads: CASSYYLRDTEAFF. Here the CDR3 DNA reads TGTGCCAGCAGTTACTACCTCCGGGACACTGAAGCTTTCTTT.

The V gene is TRBV14, the J gene TRBJ2-7, with 9 bases identical to TRBD2. The CDR3 sequence is 15 residues long. The junction had 7 bases not matched to a gene; V was cut back by 0 bases and J by 7 bases. CDR1 and CDR2 (germline): SGHDN, FVKESK. Written as DNA, the CDR3 is TGTGCCAGCAGCCAAGAGGGCGGGGGGGCGCGAGAGCAGTACTTC. Translated: CASSQEGGGAREQYF.

The chain joins TRBV13 to TRBJ2-1; the match to TRBD2 covers 14 bases. The trim removed 4 bases at V and 6 bases at J, leaving 5 bases unmatched. CDR3 length equals 16 residues. Looked up from germline, CDR1 is PRHDT and CDR2 is FYEKMQ (reference sequence). In DNA, the CDR3 is TGTGCCAGCAGCTCGACTAGCGGGGGGGCATTCAATGAGCAGTTCTTC. It codes for CASSSTSGGAFNEQFF.

At least ten counts were recorded for this clonotype. The chain links TRBV7-2 to TRBJ2-3; weak D call: TRBD1 (7 bases). V was pared by 2 bases and J by 3 bases, with 21 bases between. This CDR3 is 18 amino acids long. The germline V gene has CDR1 SGHTA and CDR2 FQGNSA. The CDR3 nucleotides read TGTGCCAGCAGCTTATCCCCGGGGGTAGGGGGCCGAACAGATACGCAGTATTTT. Amino acids: CASSLSPGVGGRTDTQYF.

The sample holds many counts of this clonotype. The gene calls are TRBV28 and TRBJ1-2, with no clear D. CDR3 length: 13 residues. Looked up from germline, CDR1 is MDHEN and CDR2 is SYDVKM. V lost 5 bases and J 4 bases, leaving 11 bases between the germline ends. CDR3 DNA: TGTGCCAGCAGTCCCCTTATGACCTATGGCTACACCTTC. Its translation is CASSPLMTYGYTF.

This clonotype was recorded at least ten times. V usage is TRBV7-6 and J usage is TRBJ2-5; D possibly uses TRBD1 or TRBD2 (5 bases each). Germline V CDR1 and CDR2: SGHVS, FNYEAQ. The CDR3 runs to 13 residues. V was cut by 5 bases and J by 5 bases, with 12 bases left in between. In DNA form, the CDR3 reads TGTGCCAGCAGCACTCGAGGGGTGGAGACCCAGTACTTC. This codes for CASSTRGVETQYF.

This clonotype has a count of ten or more. V and J are TRBV28 and TRBJ1-1; D ambiguous. The germline gives CDR1 MDHEN, CDR2 SYDVKM. V was cut by 2 bases and J by 3 bases, with 13 bases left in between. This CDR3 is 15 amino acids long. The CDR3 spells CASSLALSGYTEAFF. The CDR3 bases are TGTGCCAGCAGTTTAGCCCTCTCCGGGTACACTGAAGCTTTCTTT.

This clonotype was seen more than once but under ten times. As DNA, the CDR3 is TGCAGCGTTGGTGGGACAGCTAACTATGGCTACACCTTC. Translating it yields CSVGGTANYGYTF. The chain uses TRBV29-1 and TRBJ1-2; 7 positions agree with TRBD1. The germline CDR1 and CDR2 sequences are SQVTM and ANQGSEA. Losses at the gene ends were 4 bases for V and 0 bases for J; bases not matched to a gene: 2. This CDR3 has 13 amino acids.

A few counts support this clonotype. V usage is TRBV10-3 and J usage is TRBJ2-7; TRBD2 aligns across 7 bases. The CDR3 consists of 16 residues. V lost 5 bases and J lost 0; bases outside the gene matches: 10. Per germline, CDR1 ENHRY and CDR2 SYGVKD. The CDR3 here is CAISLSSGGPSYEQYF. The CDR3, as DNA: TGTGCCATCAGTCTATCCTCGGGGGGACCCTCCTACGAGCAGTACTTC.

This clonotype occurred a few times. J is TRBJ1-5 and V is TRBV7-8; D call uncertain. Trimming cost V 1 base and J 7 bases, with 14 bases left between them. This CDR3 is built from 15 residues. CDR1 is SGHVS, CDR2 FQNEAQ, per germline. CDR3 nucleotides: TGTGCCAGCAGCTTAGGACCAAGGTTCAACCAGCCCCAGCATTTT. This translates into CASSLGPRFNQPQHF.

The rearrangement joins TRBV4-3 to TRBJ2-2, with TRBD2 matching 7 bases. The CDR3 extends over 16 amino acids. Per germline, CDR1 LGHNA and CDR2 YSLEER. Trimming removed 1 base from V and 3 bases from J; junction bases left unmatched: 5. Written as DNA, the CDR3 is TGCGCCAGCAGCCAAGGCGGGGGTCTCGACACCGGGGAGCTGTTTTTT. As protein: CASSQGGGLDTGELFF.

The table lists this clonotype with many counts. This sequence joins TRBV6-6 and TRBJ2-7, with D hard to call. Trimming left V 0 bases short and J 1 base short, with 4 bases between. The CDR3 is made up of 13 amino acids. Germline values: CDR1 MNHNY, CDR2 SVGAGI (reference sequence). CDR3 in amino acids: CASSYSQSYEQYV. The CDR3, as DNA: TGTGCCAGCAGTTACTCCCAGTCCTACGAGCAGTACGTC.

The rearrangement links TRBV6-6 to TRBJ2-2; 9 bases align to TRBD1. This CDR3 region has 15 residues. Germline V gives CDR1 MNHNY, CDR2 SVGAGI (reference sequence). Losses at the gene ends were 7 bases for V and 0 bases for J; bases not matched to a gene: 3. The CDR3 loop is CASTNRGPNTGELFF. CDR3 in DNA: TGTGCCAGCACAAACAGGGGGCCGAACACCGGGGAGCTGTTTTTT.

In this sample, this clonotype turned up many times. The V and J genes are TRBV28 and TRBJ2-7; 8 bases map to TRBD1. This CDR3 spans 14 amino acids. CDR1 MDHEN and CDR2 SYDVKM come from the germline V gene. The V segment lost 5 bases and the J segment 0 bases; nucleotides outside the gene matches: 3. CDR3 sequence reads: CASSRTGSSYEQYV. CDR3 in DNA: TGTGCCAGCAGTAGGACAGGGAGCTCCTACGAGCAGTACGTC.

The V and J genes are TRBV12-5 and TRBJ2-1; 7 positions match TRBD1. In germline, CDR1 is LGHNT, CDR2 FRNRAP. The CDR3 is 18 amino acids. Trimming removed 3 bases from V and 10 bases from J; junction bases left unmatched: 21. CDR3 protein: CASGFNTEQGTDDWEQFF. In DNA form, the CDR3 reads TGTGCTAGTGGTTTTAATACGGAGCAAGGGACAGACGACTGGGAGCAGTTCTTC.

There are many counts of this clonotype. This chain uses TRBV12-3 or TRBV12-4 with TRBJ2-3, with D possibly TRBD1 on 5 matching bases. The CDR3 consists of 14 residues. Trimming removed 6 bases at V and 0 bases at J, with 10 bases between. The CDR3 sequence: CASSEGVSTDTQYF. The DNA of the CDR3 is TGTGCCAGCAGCGAAGGGGTCAGCACAGATACGCAGTATTTT.

This chain links TRBV20-1 with TRBJ2-1, with unresolved D. Trimming stripped 1 base from V and 6 bases from J, with 7 bases between. The CDR3 is made up of 12 amino acids. Germline CDR1 is DFQATT and CDR2 is SNEGSKA (reference sequence). The CDR3 DNA sequence: TGCAGTGCTAGAGTCGCAGGCAATGAGCAGTTCTTC. Protein product: CSARVAGNEQFF.

This clonotype came up a few times. V gene TRBV19 combines with J gene TRBJ1-1; TRBD1 matches at 9 bases. The CDR3 consists of 19 residues. The V gene's germline CDR1 is LNHDA and CDR2 SQIVND (reference sequence). V lost 2 bases to trimming and J lost 1 base; unmatched junction nucleotides: 14. Here the CDR3 reads CASSIRKTGGEVSNTEAFF. Written as DNA, the CDR3 is TGTGCCAGTAGTATAAGAAAAACAGGGGGCGAGGTTTCGAACACTGAAGCTTTCTTT. The full variable domain, rest sourced from reference TRBV19 and TRBJ1-1, is DGGITQSPKYLFRKEGQNVTLSCEQNLNHDAMYWYRQDPGQGLRLIYYSQIVNDFQKGDIAEGYSVSREKKESFPLTVTSAQKNPTAFYLCASSIRKTGGEVSNTEAFFGQGTRLTVV.